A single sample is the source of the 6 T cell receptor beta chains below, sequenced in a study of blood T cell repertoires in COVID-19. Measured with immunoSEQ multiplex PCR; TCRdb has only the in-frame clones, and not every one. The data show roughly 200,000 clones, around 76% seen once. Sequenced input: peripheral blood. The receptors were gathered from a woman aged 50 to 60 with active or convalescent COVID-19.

In DNA form, the CDR3 reads TGTGCCAGCAGCTTCGGGGGACAGAGGGGATATTTT. It translates to CASSFGGQRGYF. The chain links TRBV7-9 to TRBJ2-3, with a possible D match to TRBD1 (7 bases). The CDR3 extends over 12 amino acids. Germline CDR1 and CDR2: SEHNR and FQNEAQ (reference sequence). Trimming shortened V by 3 bases and J by 15 bases, and 16 bases separated the two germline ends.

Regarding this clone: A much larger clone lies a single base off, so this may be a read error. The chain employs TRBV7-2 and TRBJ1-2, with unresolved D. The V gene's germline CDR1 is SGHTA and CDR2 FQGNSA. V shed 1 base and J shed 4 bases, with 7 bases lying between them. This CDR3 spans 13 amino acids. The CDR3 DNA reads TGTGCCAGCAGCTTAGAACAGATCTATGGCTACACCTTC. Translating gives CASSLEQIYGYTF.

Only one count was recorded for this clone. CDR3 amino acids: CASSRLAGKETQYF. In DNA, the CDR3 is TGTGCCAGCAGCAGACTAGCGGGGAAAGAGACCCAGTACTTC. J is TRBJ2-5 and V is TRBV7-2; TRBD2 aligns across 11 bases. The CDR3 length is 14 residues. Germline V CDR1 and CDR2: SGHTA, FQGNSA. The V segment lost 5 bases and the J segment 3 bases; nucleotides outside the gene matches: 2.

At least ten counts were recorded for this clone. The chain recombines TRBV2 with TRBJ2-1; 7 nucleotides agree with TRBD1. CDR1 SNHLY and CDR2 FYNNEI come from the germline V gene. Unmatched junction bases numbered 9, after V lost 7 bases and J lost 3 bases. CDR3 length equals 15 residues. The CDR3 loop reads CASIDREGGYNEQFF. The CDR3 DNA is TGTGCCAGCATTGACAGGGAAGGTGGCTACAATGAGCAGTTCTTC. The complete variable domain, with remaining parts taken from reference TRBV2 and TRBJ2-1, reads EPEVTQTPSHQVTQMGQEVILRCVPISNHLYFYWYRQILGQKVEFLVSFYNNEISEKSEIFDDQFSVERPDGSNFTLKIRSTKLEDSAMYFCASIDREGGYNEQFFGPGTRLTVL.

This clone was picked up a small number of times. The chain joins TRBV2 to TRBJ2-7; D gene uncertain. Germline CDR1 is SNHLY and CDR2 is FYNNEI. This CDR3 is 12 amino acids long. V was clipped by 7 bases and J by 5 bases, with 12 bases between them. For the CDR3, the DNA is TGTGCCAGCACTGAGCTAGACGACGAGCAGTACTTC. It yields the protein CASTELDDEQYF.

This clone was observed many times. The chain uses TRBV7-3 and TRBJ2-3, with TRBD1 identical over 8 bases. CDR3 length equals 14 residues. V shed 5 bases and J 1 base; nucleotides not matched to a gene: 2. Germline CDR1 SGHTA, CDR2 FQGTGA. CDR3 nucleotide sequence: TGTGCCAGCAGCCAGACAGGGGGCACAGATACGCAGTATTTT. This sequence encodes CASSQTGGTDTQYF.